The 30 T cell receptor beta chains below all came from one sample that was sequenced in a study of CD8 T cells in ankylosing spondylitis. Each CDR3 protein is one row after TCRdb ran MiXCR on the 5' RACE reads. Among roughly 230,000 distinct CDR3 sequences listed, over 9.5% were seen once. Material for sequencing was blood, either unsorted or a sorted T cell fraction (not recorded which). The receptors were sampled from a male donor with ankylosing spondylitis or in good health (not recorded which).

This clonotype has ten or more counts. The chain couples TRBV12-5 to TRBJ2-2, with a possible D match to TRBD1 (5 bases). The CDR3 runs to 15 residues. The germline V gene has CDR1 LGHNT and CDR2 FRNRAP. Trimming pared 7 bases from V and 5 bases from J, leaving 17 bases between. In nucleotides, the CDR3 is TGTGCTAGTGCCCCAGGGTTCCTGGGGACCGGGGAGCTGTTTTTT. Protein product: CASAPGFLGTGELFF.

This clonotype was found many times. The chain uses TRBV10-3 and TRBJ1-5; D gene uncertain. With 8 bases removed from V and 5 bases from J, the gap between germline ends came to 7 bases. The CDR3 is made up of 11 amino acids. From germline, CDR1 is ENHRY and CDR2 SYGVKD. CDR3 in DNA: TGTGCCATCGGGGAGTATCAGCCCCAGCATTTT. Translation gives CAIGEYQPQHF.

This clonotype was observed at least ten times. This rearrangement joins TRBV2 to TRBJ1-5, with D unclear. Germline CDR1 SNHLY, CDR2 FYNNEI. Trimming left V 4 bases short and J 3 bases short, with 16 bases between. There are 16 residues in the CDR3. This CDR3 is CASSVERPNTNQPQHF. The CDR3 nucleotides are TGTGCCAGCAGTGTTGAGAGGCCTAACACCAATCAGCCCCAGCATTTT.

The chain uses TRBV18 and TRBJ1-5; tentative D call: TRBD1 (5 bases). Per the germline V gene, CDR1 is KGHSH and CDR2 is LQKENI. V dropped 5 bases and J dropped 0 bases, with 14 bases sitting between them. This CDR3 region has 16 residues. The CDR3 bases are TGTGCCAGCTCATCGGGACGGGGATCTAGCAATCAGCCCCAGCATTTT. The encoded protein is CASSSGRGSSNQPQHF.

There are a few counts of this clonotype. The V call is TRBV30, the J call TRBJ2-5; 9 nucleotides align to TRBD2. The CDR3 runs to 14 residues. V shed 3 bases, J shed 7 bases, and the junction held 9 bases outside the gene matches. The germline V gene has CDR1 GTSNPN and CDR2 SVGIG (reference sequence). The CDR3 loop reads CAWSPSGAQRTQYF. For the CDR3, the DNA is TGTGCCTGGAGCCCTAGCGGGGCCCAACGGACCCAGTACTTC.

This clonotype was counted only a few times. This chain links TRBV6-5 with TRBJ1-1; possible D gene TRBD1, 5 bases. V lost 4 bases, J lost 5 bases, and 11 bases lay in between. The length of the CDR3 is 13 residues. Germline loops: CDR1 MNHEY, CDR2 SVGAGI. The CDR3 reads CASSSREATEAFF. The CDR3 nucleotides are TGTGCCAGCAGTTCCAGGGAGGCAACTGAAGCTTTCTTT.

This clonotype was observed many times. The chain joins TRBV7-2 to TRBJ1-1, with D maybe TRBD1 (5 bases). V lost 1 base and J lost 1, with 10 bases in between. Germline lookup yields CDR1 SGHTA and CDR2 FQGNSA. The CDR3 has 15 amino acids. The CDR3 sequence: CASSLGGGGNTEAFF. The DNA for the CDR3 is TGTGCCAGCAGCTTAGGCGGCGGGGGGAACACTGAAGCTTTCTTT. The full variable domain, in which reference TRBV7-2 and TRBJ1-1 provide the parts outside the CDR3, is GAGVSQSPSNKVTEKGKDVELRCDPISGHTALYWYRQSLGQGLEFLIYFQGNSAPDKSGLPSDRFSAERTGGSVSTLTIQRTQQEDSAVYLCASSLGGGGNTEAFFGQGTRLTVV.

There are many counts of this clonotype. The chain couples TRBV14 to TRBJ2-3; D is unresolved. Germline V gene sequence: CDR1 SGHDN, CDR2 FVKESK. V was trimmed by 2 bases and J by 4 bases, leaving 7 bases between them. CDR3 length: 13 amino acids. Here the CDR3 DNA reads TGTGCCAGCAGCCAAATAGTTGCAGATACGCAGTATTTT. Protein sequence: CASSQIVADTQYF.

This chain uses TRBV7-2 with TRBJ2-3, with 10 bases lining up with TRBD2. Trimming cost V 5 bases and J 0 bases; bases outside gene matches: 5. The CDR3 is 16 residues long. Germline V gene sequence: CDR1 SGHTA, CDR2 FQGNSA. This CDR3 reads CASSTLSGGSTDTQYF. Here the CDR3 DNA reads TGTGCCAGCAGCACCCTTAGCGGGGGGAGCACAGATACGCAGTATTTT.

Many counts were recorded for this clonotype. The V call is TRBV9, the J call TRBJ2-3, with 11 nucleotides matching TRBD1. The CDR3 consists of 15 residues. Germline V gene data show CDR1 as SGDLS and CDR2 as YYNGEE. Trimming removed 3 bases from V and 2 bases from J; junction bases left unmatched: 2. This CDR3 is CASSGGQGATDTQYF. The DNA for the CDR3 is TGTGCCAGCAGCGGAGGACAGGGGGCCACAGATACGCAGTATTTT.

Ten or more counts support this clonotype. The V and J genes are TRBV5-1 and TRBJ2-1; D gene uncertain. The length of the CDR3 is 15 residues. The ends were cut back, 4 bases at V and 0 bases at J, with 11 bases in the middle. CDR1 and CDR2 from the germline V gene are SGHRS and YFSETQ. The CDR3 DNA is TGCGCCAGCAGCACGACCCGGAGCTCCTACAATGAGCAGTTCTTC. Amino acids: CASSTTRSSYNEQFF.

The chain recombines TRBV29-1 with TRBJ2-1; D gene unclear. This CDR3 contains 13 residues. V gave up 0 bases and J gave up 6 bases, with 9 bases separating them. Germline-derived CDR1 and CDR2 are SQVTM and ANQGSEA. In DNA form, the CDR3 reads TGCAGCGTTGAAGACGCCGTCAGCAATGAGCAGTTCTTC. It translates to CSVEDAVSNEQFF.

At least ten counts were recorded for this clonotype. The gene calls are TRBV29-1 and TRBJ2-7; 10 nucleotides line up with TRBD1. CDR1 and CDR2 (germline): SQVTM, ANQGSEA. Trimming at V came to 6 bases and at J to 5 bases, leaving 10 bases not matched to a gene. CDR3 length: 14 residues. DNA for the CDR3: TGCAGCGTCGCCGACAGGGGGCGCGGAAACGAGCAGTACTTC. Protein sequence: CSVADRGRGNEQYF.

This clonotype was recorded many times. V usage is TRBV5-1 and J usage is TRBJ2-3; D gene ambiguous. Germline lookup yields CDR1 SGHRS and CDR2 YFSETQ. Deletions cut 1 base from V and 3 bases from J, with 6 bases between. The CDR3 contains 13 residues. In nucleotides, the CDR3 is TGCGCCAGCAGCTTGACCCTTACAGATACGCAGTATTTT. Its protein is CASSLTLTDTQYF.

The table lists this clonotype with many counts. J is TRBJ1-6 and V is TRBV5-5, with TRBD1 identical over 8 bases. The CDR3 is made up of 17 amino acids. V was clipped by 1 base and J by 5 bases; unmatched bases: 8. Per the germline V gene, CDR1 is SGHKS and CDR2 is YYEKEE (reference sequence). The CDR3, as DNA: TGTGCCAGCAGCTTGAGGTTCACAGGGGGTAATAATTCACCCCTCCACTTT. This encodes CASSLRFTGGNNSPLHF.

This clonotype was seen ten or more times. The chain is built from TRBV5-1 and TRBJ2-2; TRBD2 matches 8 bases. Germline V gives CDR1 SGHRS, CDR2 YFSETQ. The length of the CDR3 is 13 residues. Trimming at V came to 3 bases and at J to 6 bases, leaving 1 base not matched to a gene. The CDR3 coding sequence is TGCGCCAGCAGCTGGACTAGCTCCGGGGAGCTGTTTTTT. Protein: CASSWTSSGELFF.

The chain couples TRBV7-7 to TRBJ2-7; D gene uncertain. The germline CDR1 and CDR2 sequences are SSHAT and FNYEAQ (reference sequence). Trimming pared 3 bases from V and 5 bases from J, leaving 11 bases between. The length of the CDR3 is 13 residues. The CDR3 sequence: CASSLAERHEQYF. CDR3 in DNA: TGTGCCAGCAGCTTGGCAGAAAGGCACGAGCAGTACTTC.

This clonotype came up many times. This chain uses TRBV20-1 with TRBJ1-1; the D is unclear. Germline values: CDR1 DFQATT, CDR2 SNEGSKA (reference sequence). The CDR3 length is 14 residues. V dropped 3 bases and J dropped 4 bases, with 15 bases sitting between them. In DNA, the CDR3 is TGCAGTGCTAGGGGAGGGTGGGGTAGCACTGAAGCTTTCTTT. This sequence encodes CSARGGWGSTEAFF.

This clonotype was recorded at least ten times. The CDR3 reads CASSLLGPAKETQYF. The CDR3 DNA reads TGTGCCAGCAGCCTCTTAGGACCAGCCAAAGAGACCCAGTACTTC. The chain employs TRBV3-1 and TRBJ2-5, with D hard to call. The CDR3 extends over 15 amino acids. Germline V lookup: CDR1 LGHDT, CDR2 YNNKEL (reference sequence). V was pared by 4 bases and J by 3 bases, with 15 bases between.

This clonotype has a count of ten or more. The rearrangement uses TRBV20-1 and TRBJ1-2; D gene uncertain. The V and J ends lost 0 bases and 4 bases respectively, with 15 bases between them. This CDR3 spans 15 amino acids. Germline V gene lookup returns CDR1 DFQATT and CDR2 SNEGSKA (reference sequence). This chain's CDR3 is CSARDGKGTAYGYTF. In nucleotides, the CDR3 is TGCAGTGCTAGAGATGGAAAGGGAACAGCCTATGGCTACACCTTC.

In its sample, this clonotype was seen many times. The rearrangement links TRBV9 to TRBJ2-7; D assignment may be TRBD1 or TRBD2 (5 bases each). Germline-derived CDR1 and CDR2 are SGDLS and YYNGEE. V was trimmed by 0 bases and J by 2 bases, leaving 15 bases between them. The CDR3 extends over 16 amino acids. CDR3 region: CASSVAPGTSTYEQYF. The DNA of the CDR3 is TGTGCCAGCAGCGTAGCTCCCGGGACGTCCACCTACGAGCAGTACTTC.

In this sample, this clonotype turned up many times. The chain employs TRBV27 and TRBJ2-3, with D tentatively TRBD2 (6 bases). This CDR3 has 13 amino acids. CDR1 and CDR2 from the germline V gene are MNHEY and SMNVEV (reference sequence). V was cut by 4 bases and J by 4 bases, with 9 bases left in between. This CDR3 is CASSSWGADTQYF. DNA of the CDR3: TGTGCCAGCAGTTCGTGGGGGGCAGATACGCAGTATTTT.

This clonotype was observed a handful of times. The V gene is TRBV7-2, the J gene TRBJ2-1; the match to TRBD2 covers 9 bases. Trimming cost V 4 bases and J 7 bases; bases outside gene matches: 11. CDR3 length: 16 amino acids. Germline V gene sequence: CDR1 SGHTA, CDR2 FQGNSA. The CDR3 loop reads CASSSQGLAGSNEQFF. CDR3 DNA sequence: TGTGCCAGCAGCTCCCAGGGGCTAGCGGGGTCAAATGAGCAGTTCTTC.

This clonotype was recorded many times. This rearrangement joins TRBV14 to TRBJ2-1, with 7 bases identical to TRBD2. The germline V gene has CDR1 SGHDN and CDR2 FVKESK. CDR3 length equals 14 residues. J was trimmed by 8 bases and V by 3 bases; bases with no gene match: 7. This chain's CDR3 is CASSQERGRYEQFF. For the CDR3, the DNA is TGTGCCAGCAGCCAGGAGCGGGGCCGGTATGAGCAGTTCTTC. The variable domain in full, completed from reference TRBV14 and TRBJ2-1, reads EAGVTQFPSHSVIEKGQTVTLRCDPISGHDNLYWYRRVMGKEIKFLLHFVKESKQDESGMPNNRFLAERTGGTYSTLKVQPAELEDSGVYFCASSQERGRYEQFFGPGTRLTVL.

This clonotype appeared many times. The chain joins TRBV5-1 to TRBJ2-3; maybe TRBD1 (7 bases). V lost 5 bases to trimming and J lost 0 bases, with 10 bases between them. Germline lookup yields CDR1 SGHRS and CDR2 YFSETQ. This CDR3 is 14 amino acids long. The CDR3 DNA follows: TGCGCCAGCAGGGAGGGGGCGAGCACAGATACGCAGTATTTT. This codes for CASREGASTDTQYF. The full variable domain, its missing parts supplied by reference TRBV5-1 and TRBJ2-3, is KAGVTQTPRYLIKTRGQQVTLSCSPISGHRSVSWYQQTPGQGLQFLFEYFSETQRNKGNFPGRFSGRQFSNSRSEMNVSTLELGDSALYLCASREGASTDTQYFGPGTRLTVL.

The genes are TRBV14 and TRBJ1-1; D is unclear. The germline gives CDR1 SGHDN, CDR2 FVKESK. The germline V and J ends were trimmed by 1 base and 1 base, with 7 bases remaining between them. The length of the CDR3 is 14 residues. The CDR3 DNA reads TGTGCCAGCAGCCAAGGGGCGCAGAACACTGAAGCTTTCTTT. Protein sequence: CASSQGAQNTEAFF.

This clonotype appeared many times. V and J are TRBV6-1 and TRBJ2-2, with D perhaps TRBD1 (6 bases). V lost 4 bases, J lost 7 bases, and 10 bases lay in between. Germline V gene sequence: CDR1 MNHNS, CDR2 SASEGT. The CDR3 totals 13 residues. The CDR3 DNA is TGTGCCAGCAGTGGGAGAGGGGGCGGGGAGCTGTTTTTT. Its protein product is CASSGRGGGELFF.

About this clonotype itself: A single base separates this from a much larger clone, so it may be a read error. The chain recombines TRBV2 with TRBJ2-1, with 10 bases aligning to TRBD2. The CDR3 contains 13 residues. Germline V gene data show CDR1 as SNHLY and CDR2 as FYNNEI. The CDR3 spells CVTIAGGRNEQFF. DNA of the CDR3: TGTGTCACCATAGCGGGAGGAAGGAATGAGCAGTTCTTC.

This clonotype was counted many times. For the CDR3, the DNA is TGTGCCAGCAGCTTAGGACGCCAGAACACTGAAGCTTTCTTT. This encodes CASSLGRQNTEAFF. The chain links TRBV7-2 to TRBJ1-1; D gene unclear. The germline V gene encodes CDR1 SGHTA and CDR2 FQGNSA. V was shortened by 1 base and J by 1 base, with 7 bases between the two germline ends. The CDR3 is 14 amino acids.

The CDR3, as DNA: TGTGCCAGCAGCCCCCCTCGGGGGGGAGCCTACACAGATACGCAGTATTTT. Translation gives CASSPPRGGAYTDTQYF. This chain connects TRBV7-9 to TRBJ2-3, with 8 bases lining up with TRBD2. Unmatched junction bases numbered 12, after V lost 5 bases and J lost 2 bases. Germline V gives CDR1 SEHNR, CDR2 FQNEAQ (reference sequence). The CDR3 runs to 17 residues.